These T cell receptor beta chains were read from a single sample in a study of blood T cell repertoires in COVID-19. Generated by immunoSEQ multiplex PCR, the TCRdb table keeps only in-frame clones and is missing some. The table includes 170,000 or so clones, approximately 88% detected once. Sequenced: peripheral blood. The receptor source for this set is a woman aged 55-75 years with acute or convalescent COVID-19. Each CDR3 is given with its conserved first and last residue. The order of the fields is D gene, J gene, V gene, clone size, CDR3 protein, CDR3 DNA. D genes are given only for firm matches. A clone size is listed for some rows: how often the clone was seen (once, few, many), or a class if it is expanded.

d_call: .
j_call: TRBJ1-2
v_call: TRBV28
clone_size: .
cdr3_aa: CASSPYYGAEGYTF
cdr3_nt: TGTGCCAGCAGCCCTTATTATGGGGCTGAGGGCTACACCTTC

d_call: .
j_call: TRBJ2-2
v_call: TRBV3-1/TRBV3-2
clone_size: .
cdr3_aa: CASSPTGNNGELFF
cdr3_nt: TGTGCCAGCAGCCCCACAGGGAATAACGGGGAGCTGTTTTTT

d_call: .
j_call: TRBJ2-5
v_call: TRBV5-1
clone_size: .
cdr3_aa: CASSLPRGQETQYF
cdr3_nt: TGCGCCAGCAGCTTGCCCCGGGGTCAAGAGACCCAGTACTTC

d_call: .
j_call: TRBJ1-1
v_call: TRBV7-2
clone_size: .
cdr3_aa: CASSFQGTEAFF
cdr3_nt: TGTGCCAGCAGCTTCCAGGGCACTGAAGCTTTCTTT

d_call: TRBD1
j_call: TRBJ2-7
v_call: TRBV4-1
clone_size: once
cdr3_aa: CASSPHPGQAYEQYF
cdr3_nt: TGCGCCAGCAGCCCGCACCCGGGACAGGCCTACGAGCAGTACTTC

d_call: .
j_call: TRBJ1-5
v_call: TRBV6-5
clone_size: .
cdr3_aa: CASRDSSNQPQHF
cdr3_nt: TGTGCCAGCAGAGACAGTAGCAATCAGCCCCAGCATTTT

d_call: TRBD1
j_call: TRBJ2-7
v_call: TRBV28
clone_size: .
cdr3_aa: CASSSRQGITYEQYF
cdr3_nt: TGTGCCAGCAGTTCCAGACAGGGTATCACCTACGAGCAGTACTTC

d_call: .
j_call: TRBJ1-6
v_call: TRBV18
clone_size: few
cdr3_aa: CASSPRGASSYNSPLHF
cdr3_nt: TGTGCCAGCTCACCACGCGGGGCGAGCTCCTATAATTCACCCCTCCACTTT

d_call: .
j_call: TRBJ1-1
v_call: TRBV5-5
clone_size: few
cdr3_aa: CASSLGGAGTEAFF
cdr3_nt: TGTGCCAGCAGCTTGGGCGGGGCCGGGACTGAAGCTTTCTTT

d_call: .
j_call: TRBJ2-7
v_call: TRBV7-8
clone_size: .
cdr3_aa: CASSLQGSSYEQYF
cdr3_nt: TGTGCCAGCAGCTTGCAGGGCAGTTCCTACGAGCAGTACTTC

d_call: TRBD1
j_call: TRBJ1-2
v_call: TRBV5-1
clone_size: .
cdr3_aa: CASSYGTGGKPKGYTF
cdr3_nt: TGCGCCAGCAGCTACGGGACAGGGGGCAAACCTAAGGGCTACACCTTC

d_call: .
j_call: TRBJ1-4
v_call: TRBV19
clone_size: .
cdr3_aa: CASSTGATNEKLFF
cdr3_nt: TGTGCCAGTAGTACAGGGGCAACTAATGAAAAACTGTTTTTT

d_call: TRBD1
j_call: TRBJ2-3
v_call: TRBV4-2
clone_size: .
cdr3_aa: CASSQNRGRTDTQYF
cdr3_nt: TGTGCCAGCAGCCAAAACAGGGGCCGCACAGATACGCAGTATTTT

d_call: TRBD1
j_call: TRBJ2-7
v_call: TRBV27
clone_size: .
cdr3_aa: CASSLSALTGGYEQYF
cdr3_nt: TGTGCCAGCAGTTTATCGGCTCTAACAGGGGGCTACGAGCAGTACTTC

d_call: .
j_call: TRBJ1-6
v_call: TRBV7-8
clone_size: .
cdr3_aa: CASSFNRESLHF
cdr3_nt: TGTGCCAGCAGCTTCAACAGGGAATCCCTCCACTTT